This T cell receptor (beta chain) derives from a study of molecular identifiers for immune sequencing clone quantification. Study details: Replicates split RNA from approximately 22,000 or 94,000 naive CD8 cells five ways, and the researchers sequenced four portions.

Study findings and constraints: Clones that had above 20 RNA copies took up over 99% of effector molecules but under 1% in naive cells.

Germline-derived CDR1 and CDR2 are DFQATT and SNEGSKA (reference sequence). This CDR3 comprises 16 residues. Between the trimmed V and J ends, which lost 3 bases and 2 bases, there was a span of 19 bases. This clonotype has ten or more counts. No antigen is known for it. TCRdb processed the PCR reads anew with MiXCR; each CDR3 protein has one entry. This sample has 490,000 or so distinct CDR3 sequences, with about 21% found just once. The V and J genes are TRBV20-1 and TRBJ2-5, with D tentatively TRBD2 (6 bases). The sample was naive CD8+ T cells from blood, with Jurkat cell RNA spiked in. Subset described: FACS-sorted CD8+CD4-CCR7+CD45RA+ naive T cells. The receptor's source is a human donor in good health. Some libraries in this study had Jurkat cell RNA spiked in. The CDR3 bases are TGCAGTGCTAGGGATTACCTAGCGACGGCTCAAGAGACCCAGTACTTC. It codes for CSARDYLATAQETQYF.